This T cell receptor (beta chain) was captured in a study of regulatory T cells in long-lasting Graves disease. Findings of the study overall: Persistent patients shared more public clonotypes (approximately 2,700) than newly diagnosed patients (roughly 960). Lower TCR diversity characterized persistent Graves' patients relative to newly diagnosed patients. It was peripheral blood alone, not thyroid tissue, that was studied.

The CDR3 sequence is 15 residues long. The germline CDR1 and CDR2 sequences are MNHEY and SMNVEV (reference sequence). V was clipped by 4 bases and J by 1 base, with 10 bases between them. Arm-PCR of CDR3 regions with iRepertoire HTBI primers generated TCR beta libraries. TCRdb passed the multiplex PCR reads through MiXCR, listing each CDR3 protein once. The sample lists about 470,000 distinct CDR3 sequences, around 20% seen once, with under 9% in the top ten. This clonotype was seen many times. Its antigen is unidentified. Time point noted: persistent/refractory GD, antithyroid drugs over 5 years with positive TRAb. The authors made the TCR library using RNA they extracted from PBMCs.

This chain uses TRBV27 with TRBJ2-2, with D possibly being TRBD1 (6 bases). The specimen comprised peripheral blood mononuclear cells (PBMCs), sampled when the disease was refractory, from a patient treated with antithyroid drugs. The TCR comes from a female donor with Graves disease. The CDR3 sequence is CASSWTVRNTGELFF. CDR3 in DNA: TGTGCCAGCAGTTGGACAGTTAGGAACACCGGGGAGCTGTTTTTT.